One T cell receptor beta chain is described in this entry. As yet, its antigen is unknown. Amplified regions were TCR beta CDR3 sequences from RNA transcripts. First-round RT-PCR with HTBI primers amplified the TCR CDR3 region. TCRdb reprocessed the multiplex PCR reads with MiXCR, giving one entry per CDR3 protein. This sample has about 480,000 distinct CDR3 sequences, with 20% to 25% found just once. Germline-derived CDR1 and CDR2 are MGHRA and YSYEKL. With 1 base clipped from V and 3 bases from J, the junction kept 5 bases outside the gene matches. The CDR3 is 16 amino acids. This sample is drawn from a study of T cells in Graves' hyperthyroidism and ophthalmopathy. A patient was excluded if there was uncontrolled infection, other autoimmune disease, pregnancy or lactation. Findings and limits, study-wide: Blood shared most expanded thyroid clonotypes above 0.001.

The TCR originated in a woman in her 70s with Graves' ophthalmopathy. The sample consisted of blood. The rearrangement joins TRBV4-1 to TRBJ1-5; TRBD1 matches at 8 bases. The CDR3 protein is CASSQVPGGNNQPQHF. DNA for the CDR3: TGCGCCAGCAGCCAAGTCCCAGGGGGCAACAATCAGCCCCAGCATTTT.